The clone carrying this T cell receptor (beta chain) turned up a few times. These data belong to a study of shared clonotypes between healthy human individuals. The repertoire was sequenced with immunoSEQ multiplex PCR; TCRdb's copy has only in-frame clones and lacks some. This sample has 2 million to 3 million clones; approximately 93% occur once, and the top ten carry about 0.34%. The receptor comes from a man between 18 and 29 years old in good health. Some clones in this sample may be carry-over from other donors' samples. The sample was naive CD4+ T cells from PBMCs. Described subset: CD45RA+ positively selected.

The CDR3 loop is CASSRLHEAFF. Here the CDR3 DNA reads TGTGCCAGCAGTCGCCTCCATGAAGCTTTCTTT. This chain joins TRBV28 and TRBJ1-1; D gene unclear. V was cut by 5 bases and J by 7 bases, with 8 bases left in between. There are 11 residues in the CDR3. Germline-derived CDR1 and CDR2 are MDHEN and SYDVKM.